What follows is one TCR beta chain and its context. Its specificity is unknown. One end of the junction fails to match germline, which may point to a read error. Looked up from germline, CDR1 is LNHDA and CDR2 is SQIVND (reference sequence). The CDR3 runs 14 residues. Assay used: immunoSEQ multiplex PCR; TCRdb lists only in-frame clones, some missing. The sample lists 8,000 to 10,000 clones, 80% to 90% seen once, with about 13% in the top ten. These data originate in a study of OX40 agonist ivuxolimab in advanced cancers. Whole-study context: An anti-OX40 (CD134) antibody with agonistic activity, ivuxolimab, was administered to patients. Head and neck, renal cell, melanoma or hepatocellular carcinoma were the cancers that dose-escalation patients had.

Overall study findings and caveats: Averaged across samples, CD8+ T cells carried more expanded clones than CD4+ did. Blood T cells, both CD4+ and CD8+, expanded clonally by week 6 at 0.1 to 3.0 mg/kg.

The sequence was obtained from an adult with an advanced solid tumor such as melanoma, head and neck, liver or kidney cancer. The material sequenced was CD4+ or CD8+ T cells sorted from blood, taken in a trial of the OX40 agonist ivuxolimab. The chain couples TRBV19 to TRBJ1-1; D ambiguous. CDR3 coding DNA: TGTGCCAGTAGTATGGTGGGGAGGAACGCTGAAGCTTTCTTT. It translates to CASSMVGRNAEAFF.